This T cell receptor beta chain emerged from a study of cytomegalovirus exposure and HLA in healthy donors. PCR involved 60 Vbeta and 13 Jbeta primers. How the authors handled the data: Roughly 80 million unique TCR beta chains, about 12 million shared, were counted in a later analysis. Assay used: immunoSEQ multiplex PCR; TCRdb lists only in-frame clones, some missing. V, J and clone size are taken as reported in that table, and D and trimming were inferred from the DNA itself. The sample has approximately 91,000 clones, 60% to 80% seen once. The CDR3 loop spans 15 amino acids. V shed 1 base and J shed 2 bases, with 11 bases lying between them. Per the germline V gene, CDR1 is LGHNA and CDR2 is YSLEER.

The sequence came from a female donor in good health and CMV-seronegative. The sample comprised PBMCs. This chain links TRBV4-3 with TRBJ2-5; possibly TRBD1 for D (6 bases). The CDR3 DNA follows: TGCGCCAGCAGCCAAGCAGAGACAGGACAAGAGACCCAGTACTTC. Residues: CASSQAETGQETQYF.